This T cell receptor beta chain was recorded in a study of regulatory T cells in long-lasting Graves disease. Germline lookup yields CDR1 MDHEN and CDR2 SYDVKM. Trimming left V 1 base short and J 2 bases short, with 12 bases between. The CDR3 runs 16 residues. This clonotype was observed at least ten times. According to the study, TCR beta libraries were built with iRepertoire HTBI primers and CDR3-region Arm-PCR. A single record per CDR3 protein comes from TCRdb applying MiXCR to the multiplex PCR reads. The sample consists of roughly 400,000 distinct CDR3 sequences, over 14% of them appearing once. Time point: newly diagnosed GD, antithyroid drugs for less than 3 months. The TCR library was prepared using RNA isolated from PBMCs. Another study also made use of these data, one on T cells in Graves' hyperthyroidism and ophthalmopathy.

The chain uses TRBV28 and TRBJ2-1, with D perhaps matching TRBD1 or TRBD2 (5 bases each). The receptor's source is a woman aged 40-49 years with Graves disease. The source was peripheral blood mononuclear cells (PBMCs), collected at new diagnosis, from a patient treated with antithyroid drugs. The CDR3 region is CASSLSSGATYNEQFF. Written as DNA, the CDR3 is TGTGCCAGCAGTTTATCTTCCGGGGCTACCTACAATGAGCAGTTCTTC.